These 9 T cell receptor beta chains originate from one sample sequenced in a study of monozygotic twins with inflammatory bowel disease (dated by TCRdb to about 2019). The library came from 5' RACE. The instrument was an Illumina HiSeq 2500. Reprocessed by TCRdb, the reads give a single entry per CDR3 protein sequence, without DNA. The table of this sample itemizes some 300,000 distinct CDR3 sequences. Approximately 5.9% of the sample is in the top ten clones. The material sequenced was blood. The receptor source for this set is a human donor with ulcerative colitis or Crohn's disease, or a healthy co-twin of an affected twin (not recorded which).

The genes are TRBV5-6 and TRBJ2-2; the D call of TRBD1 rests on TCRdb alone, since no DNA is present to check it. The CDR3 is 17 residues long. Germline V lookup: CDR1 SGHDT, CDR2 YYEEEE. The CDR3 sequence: CASSLRLRDRGTGELFF.

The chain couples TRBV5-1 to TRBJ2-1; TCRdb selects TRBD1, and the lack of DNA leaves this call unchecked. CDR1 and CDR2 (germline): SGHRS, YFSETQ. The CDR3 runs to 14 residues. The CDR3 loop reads CASSSGGRGDEQFF.

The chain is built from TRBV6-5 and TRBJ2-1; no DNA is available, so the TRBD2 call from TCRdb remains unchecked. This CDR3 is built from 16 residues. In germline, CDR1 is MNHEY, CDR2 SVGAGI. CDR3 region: CASSIISGNPYNEQFF.

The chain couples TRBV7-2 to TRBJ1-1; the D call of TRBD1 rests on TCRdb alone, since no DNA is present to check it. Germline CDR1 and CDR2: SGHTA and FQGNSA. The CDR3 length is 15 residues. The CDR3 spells CASSLARGGNTEAFF.

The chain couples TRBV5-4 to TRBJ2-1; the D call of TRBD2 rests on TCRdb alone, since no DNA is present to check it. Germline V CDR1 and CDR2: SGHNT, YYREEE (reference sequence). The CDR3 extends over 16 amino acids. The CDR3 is CASSLLASGGNNEQFF. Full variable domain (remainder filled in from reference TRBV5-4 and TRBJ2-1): ETGVTQSPTHLIKTRGQQVTLRCSSQSGHNTVSWYQQALGQGPQFIFQYYREEENGRGNFPPRFSGLQFPNYSSELNVNALELDDSALYLCASSLLASGGNNEQFFGPGTRLTVL.

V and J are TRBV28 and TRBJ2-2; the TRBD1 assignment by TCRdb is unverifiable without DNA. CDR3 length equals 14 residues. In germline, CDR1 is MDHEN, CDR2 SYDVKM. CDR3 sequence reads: CASSLSGGGGELFF.

CDR3 region: CASSSAVLQYF. The chain carries TRBV27 and TRBJ2-3. The length of the CDR3 is 11 residues. Germline V gene sequence: CDR1 MNHEY, CDR2 SMNVEV (reference sequence).

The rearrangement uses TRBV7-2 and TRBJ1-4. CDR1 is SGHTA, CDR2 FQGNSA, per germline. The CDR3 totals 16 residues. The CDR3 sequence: CASSPISGRTNEKLFF.

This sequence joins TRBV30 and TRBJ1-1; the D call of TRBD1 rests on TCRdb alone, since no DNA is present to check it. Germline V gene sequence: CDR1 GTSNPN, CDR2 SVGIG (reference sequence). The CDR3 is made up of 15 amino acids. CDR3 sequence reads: CAWSVTTAMNTEAFF.